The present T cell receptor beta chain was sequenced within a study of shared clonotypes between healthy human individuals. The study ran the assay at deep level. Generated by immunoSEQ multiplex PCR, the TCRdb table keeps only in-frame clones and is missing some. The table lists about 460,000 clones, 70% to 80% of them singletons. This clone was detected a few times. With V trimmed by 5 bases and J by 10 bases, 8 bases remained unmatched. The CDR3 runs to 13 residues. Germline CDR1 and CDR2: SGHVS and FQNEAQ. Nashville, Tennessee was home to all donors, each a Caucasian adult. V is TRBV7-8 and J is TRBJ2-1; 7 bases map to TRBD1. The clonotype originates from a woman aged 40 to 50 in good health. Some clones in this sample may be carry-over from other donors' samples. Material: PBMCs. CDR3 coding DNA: TGTGCCAGCAGCGCGACAGGGCTTTGGGAGCAGTTCTTC. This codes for CASSATGLWEQFF.